This TCR beta chain was found in a study of identifying expanded T cells in peripheral blood. Points on this clone: Its matching antigen is unknown.

Collection occurred without any documented infections or immune events in donors. Measured with immunoSEQ multiplex PCR; TCRdb has only the in-frame clones, and not every one. The sample consists of some 120,000 clones, around four fifths of them appearing once. Notes on the study in general: Clone count variance between roughly 2-week samples rose with total template count.

Trimming took 3 bases from V and 1 from J; bases not matched to a gene: 6. Germline V CDR1 and CDR2: LGHNA, YSLEER. This CDR3 spans 16 amino acids. Specimen: blood. V usage is TRBV4-3 and J usage is TRBJ2-3; TRBD1 matches at 8 bases. The clonotype was recovered from a person aged 18-70 years in good health. The CDR3 DNA is TGCGCCAGCAGCCATCTCCCGGGACAGGGCACAGATACGCAGTATTTT. Translating it yields CASSHLPGQGTDTQYF.